Following are 29 T cell receptor beta chains from one sample sequenced in a study of blood T cell repertoires in COVID-19. Here immunoSEQ multiplex PCR was the method, and the copy in TCRdb shows in-frame clones only, minus some. The sample contains 220,000 or so clones, approximately 81% of which appear only once. What was sequenced was peripheral blood. Every receptor here comes from a middle-aged man who had recovered from COVID-19.

The chain employs TRBV11-2 and TRBJ2-7, with 14 bases lining up with TRBD2. CDR1 is SGHAT, CDR2 FQNNGV, per germline. Germline trimming cut 5 bases from V and 5 bases from J; bases unmatched to any gene: 8. CDR3 length: 16 residues. CDR3 in DNA: TGTGCCAGCAGCCCCCAGACTAGCGGGAGGGGGAACGAGCAGTACTTC. This sequence encodes CASSPQTSGRGNEQYF.

The V call is TRBV5-4, the J call TRBJ2-1; TRBD2 matches at 11 bases. The CDR3 runs 15 residues. Germline CDR1 is SGHNT and CDR2 is YYREEE (reference sequence). V dropped 4 bases and J dropped 6; count of bases not matched to a gene: 6. DNA for the CDR3: TGTGCCAGCAGCATCACTAGCGGGAGTTTCAATGAGCAGTTCTTC. It specifies CASSITSGSFNEQFF.

DNA of the CDR3: TGTGCCACCAGTCGAGGCGGGTCGGTCTCTACAAGCGAGCAGTACTTC. It is translated as CATSRGGSVSTSEQYF. The V gene is TRBV24-1, the J gene TRBJ2-7, with D possibly being TRBD2 (5 bases). The CDR3 is 16 amino acids. Germline V CDR1 and CDR2: KGHDR, SFDVKD. V was trimmed by 6 bases and J by 6 bases, leaving 23 bases between them.

The chain has TRBV9 and TRBJ1-3, with no clear D. The CDR3 runs 15 residues. The germline V gene has CDR1 SGDLS and CDR2 YYNGEE. V was pared by 0 bases and J by 0 bases, with 7 bases between. The CDR3 DNA reads TGTGCCAGCAGCGTAGGGAGGGACTCTGGAAACACCATATATTTT. Its protein is CASSVGRDSGNTIYF.

The chain is built from TRBV6-6 and TRBJ2-2, with 11 bases that match TRBD1. V was clipped by 7 bases and J by 4 bases; unmatched bases: 5. This CDR3 region has 15 residues. The germline V gene encodes CDR1 MNHNY and CDR2 SVGAGI (reference sequence). CDR3 DNA: TGTGCCAGCACCTTGGGGACAGGGGGCACCGGGGAGCTGTTTTTT. This gives the protein CASTLGTGGTGELFF.

This clone was detected only once. The rearrangement links TRBV27 to TRBJ2-7; 7 bases match TRBD1. CDR3 size: 15 residues. Per the germline V gene, CDR1 is MNHEY and CDR2 is SMNVEV (reference sequence). The J segment lost 5 bases and the V segment lost 6 bases, leaving 13 bases of the junction unmatched. Here the CDR3 DNA reads TGTGCCAGCAGCTCCCTCGAGACAGGGACCCACGAGCAGTACTTC. This codes for CASSSLETGTHEQYF.

This clone was observed once. The chain has TRBV9 and TRBJ2-7; TRBD1 aligns across 8 bases. Germline V lookup: CDR1 SGDLS, CDR2 YYNGEE. This CDR3 region has 18 residues. J gave up 1 base and V 3 bases, and 15 bases lay outside the gene matches. The CDR3 nucleotides are TGTGCCAGCAGCGCCGGACAGGGCGGGACCTTTCTTTCCTACGAGCAGTACTTC. Amino acids: CASSAGQGGTFLSYEQYF. The full variable domain, its missing parts supplied by reference TRBV9 and TRBJ2-7, is DSGVTQTPKHLITATGQRVTLRCSPRSGDLSVYWYQQSLDQGLQFLIQYYNGEERAKGNILERFSAQQFPDLHSELNLSSLELGDSALYFCASSAGQGGTFLSYEQYFGPGTRLTVT.

In this sample, this clone turned up many times. The CDR3 sequence: CASSLVAGGMVTFF. CDR3 in DNA: TGCGCCAGCAGCTTGGTAGCAGGGGGGATGGTCACTTTCTTT. V gene TRBV5-1 combines with J gene TRBJ1-1; 7 nucleotides match TRBD1. The V gene's germline CDR1 is SGHRS and CDR2 YFSETQ. The CDR3 is made up of 14 amino acids. Unmatched junction bases numbered 11, after V lost 0 bases and J lost 12 bases.

The J gene is TRBJ1-1, the V gene TRBV7-9; TRBD1 matches 8 bases. Germline CDR1 is SEHNR and CDR2 is FQNEAQ (reference sequence). The CDR3 sequence is 11 residues long. The V and J ends lost 4 bases and 12 bases, in that order; junction bases with no gene match: 4. The CDR3 coding sequence is TGTGCCAGCAGCTCCGGACAGGGTACTTTCTTT. Translating gives CASSSGQGTFF.

The gene calls are TRBV5-1 and TRBJ1-3, with a weak D call TRBD1 (6 bases). Trimming removed 0 bases from V and 2 bases from J, with 9 bases in between. The CDR3 is 15 amino acids. The germline gives CDR1 SGHRS, CDR2 YFSETQ. The DNA for the CDR3 is TGCGCCAGCAGCTTGGAGCGGGGGCCTGGAAACACCATATATTTT. Protein: CASSLERGPGNTIYF.

This rearrangement joins TRBV9 to TRBJ2-1; 7 bases are a match to TRBD1. This CDR3 contains 14 residues. Germline CDR1 SGDLS, CDR2 YYNGEE. V lost 4 bases to trimming and J lost 6 bases; unmatched junction nucleotides: 7. The CDR3 spells CASSPRQGVNEQFF. The DNA for the CDR3 is TGTGCCAGCAGCCCCAGACAGGGTGTCAATGAGCAGTTCTTC. Combining the CDR3 with reference TRBV9 and TRBJ2-1 gives the whole variable domain DSGVTQTPKHLITATGQRVTLRCSPRSGDLSVYWYQQSLDQGLQFLIQYYNGEERAKGNILERFSAQQFPDLHSELNLSSLELGDSALYFCASSPRQGVNEQFFGPGTRLTVL.

The chain has TRBV5-1 and TRBJ2-1, with 13 positions matching TRBD2. Germline V gene data show CDR1 as SGHRS and CDR2 as YFSETQ. J lost 9 bases, V lost 3 bases, and 6 bases had no gene match. The CDR3 is 15 amino acids. The CDR3 region is CASSWTSGRVGEQFF. The CDR3, as DNA: TGCGCCAGCAGCTGGACTAGCGGGAGAGTGGGTGAGCAGTTCTTC.

The V and J genes are TRBV30 and TRBJ1-5; the D gene is possibly TRBD1 (5 bases). Deletions cut 0 bases from V and 6 bases from J, with 15 bases between. CDR3 length: 15 residues. Germline CDR1 reads GTSNPN; CDR2 reads SVGIG (reference sequence). The CDR3 coding sequence is TGTGCCTGGAGTGTATTGGGGGGGGTAGGTCAGCCCCAGCATTTT. The encoded protein is CAWSVLGGVGQPQHF.

The chain joins TRBV30 to TRBJ2-3, with 7 positions matching TRBD2. CDR1 GTSNPN and CDR2 SVGIG come from the germline V gene (reference sequence). The CDR3 spans 15 residues. V gave up 4 bases and J gave up 0 bases; unmatched junction bases: 7. This chain's CDR3 is CAWTTYSGSTDTQYF. The CDR3 DNA follows: TGTGCCTGGACAACCTATAGCGGGAGCACAGATACGCAGTATTTT. Complete variable domain (other parts from reference TRBV30 and TRBJ2-3): SQTIHQWPATLVQPVGSPLSLECTVEGTSNPNLYWYRQAAGRGLQLLFYSVGIGQISSEVPQNLSASRPQDRQFILSSKKLLLSDSGFYLCAWTTYSGSTDTQYFGPGTRLTVL.

The CDR3 nucleotides are TGTGCCAGCAGCCAAGATCCCCTGACTAGCGGGAGTTACAATGAGCAGTTCTTC. It translates to CASSQDPLTSGSYNEQFF. V and J are TRBV4-2 and TRBJ2-1, with 12 bases matching TRBD2. V was pared by 0 bases and J by 4 bases, with 7 bases of the junction left unmatched. Germline V gene data show CDR1 as LGHNA and CDR2 as YNFKEQ. CDR3 length: 18 residues.

This clone has only a few counts. The rearrangement links TRBV5-1 to TRBJ2-6, with D possibly matching TRBD2 (7 bases). Trimming stripped 1 base from V and 0 bases from J, with 14 bases between. CDR3 size: 18 residues. Germline V gene data show CDR1 as SGHRS and CDR2 as YFSETQ. The CDR3 DNA reads TGCGCCAGCAGCTTGCAAGGGGGGGCAATCTCTGGGGCCAACGTCCTGACTTTC. Its protein product is CASSLQGGAISGANVLTF.

This rearrangement joins TRBV7-2 to TRBJ1-1; perhaps TRBD1 as D (6 bases). The V end was cut by 5 bases, the J end by 0 bases, with 13 bases between. The CDR3 is made up of 15 amino acids. Germline V gene lookup returns CDR1 SGHTA and CDR2 FQGNSA. CDR3 residues: CASSLQGHLNTEAFF. DNA of the CDR3: TGTGCCAGCAGCCTTCAGGGACACCTGAACACTGAAGCTTTCTTT.

J is TRBJ1-2 and V is TRBV18; D gene uncertain. The V gene's germline CDR1 is KGHSH and CDR2 LQKENI. The CDR3 totals 17 residues. Trimming removed 6 bases at V and 0 bases at J, with 20 bases between. The CDR3 DNA is TGTGCCAGCTCTCCCCAATCACTTCCGGGAGCTAACTATGGCTACACCTTC. Translated, it gives CASSPQSLPGANYGYTF.

The chain couples TRBV27 to TRBJ2-3; 13 positions agree with TRBD2. CDR1 MNHEY and CDR2 SMNVEV come from the germline V gene (reference sequence). This CDR3 is built from 17 residues. The V segment lost 6 bases and the J segment 0 bases; nucleotides outside the gene matches: 6. CDR3: CASSSTSGRSSTDTQYF. In DNA, the CDR3 is TGTGCCAGCAGCTCGACTAGCGGGAGGTCTAGCACAGATACGCAGTATTTT.

This chain uses TRBV28 with TRBJ2-5; maybe TRBD2 (5 bases). Germline CDR1 reads MDHEN; CDR2 reads SYDVKM. The CDR3 has 14 residues. Trimming took off 2 bases at V and 1 base at J, with 8 bases between the two ends. The CDR3 DNA reads TGTGCCAGCAGTTTAGGAGGCTTCCAAGAGACCCAGTACTTC. This codes for CASSLGGFQETQYF.

V usage is TRBV18 and J usage is TRBJ1-3; D not certain. This CDR3 contains 17 residues. With 3 bases removed from V and 0 bases from J, the gap between germline ends came to 15 bases. Germline assignment: CDR1 KGHSH and CDR2 LQKENI. This chain's CDR3 is CASSPGVGRDSGNTIYF. Here the CDR3 DNA reads TGTGCCAGCTCACCCGGTGTCGGACGGGACTCTGGAAACACCATATATTTT. The full variable domain, in which reference TRBV18 and TRBJ1-3 provide the parts outside the CDR3, is NAGVMQNPRHLVRRRGQEARLRCSPMKGHSHVYWYRQLPEEGLKFMVYLQKENIIDESGMPKERFSAEFPKEGPSILRIQQVVRGDSAAYFCASSPGVGRDSGNTIYFGEGSWLTVV.

This chain joins TRBV7-6 and TRBJ2-1, with a possible D match to TRBD2 (7 bases). The V gene lost 1 base and the J gene lost 0 bases, with 10 bases spanning the gap. Germline assignment: CDR1 SGHVS and CDR2 FNYEAQ. The CDR3 length is 16 residues. CDR3 bases: TGTGCCAGCAGCTTAGTGGCGGGGGCCTCCTACAATGAGCAGTTCTTC. It is translated as CASSLVAGASYNEQFF.

The V and J genes are TRBV6-4 and TRBJ2-1; TRBD2 matches at 11 bases. Germline V lookup: CDR1 MRHNA, CDR2 SNTAGT. V dropped 0 bases and J dropped 6; count of bases not matched to a gene: 1. The CDR3 is 15 amino acids. Here the CDR3 reads CASSDSTSGSNEQFF. As DNA, the CDR3 is TGTGCCAGCAGTGACTCTACTAGCGGGAGCAATGAGCAGTTCTTC.

The rearrangement uses TRBV6-5 and TRBJ2-7; 10 bases align to TRBD1. Trimming took 8 bases from V and 1 from J; bases not matched to a gene: 5. The CDR3 covers 14 residues. The germline gives CDR1 MNHEY, CDR2 SVGAGI. CDR3 amino acids: CASWDRGGSYEQYF. The CDR3 DNA reads TGTGCCAGCTGGGACAGGGGTGGGTCCTACGAGCAGTACTTC.

V usage is TRBV28 and J usage is TRBJ2-7; weak D call: TRBD1 (5 bases). V was pared by 5 bases and J by 4 bases, with 12 bases between. Germline V gene sequence: CDR1 MDHEN, CDR2 SYDVKM. CDR3 size: 13 residues. The CDR3 nucleotides read TGTGCCAGCAGTAGGACATCCCTTTACGAGCAGTACTTC. As protein: CASSRTSLYEQYF.

The genes are TRBV29-1 and TRBJ2-2; 9 bases are shared with TRBD1. This CDR3 comprises 16 residues. V lost 6 bases and J lost 0; bases outside the gene matches: 8. Per germline, CDR1 SQVTM and CDR2 ANQGSEA. CDR3 DNA sequence: TGCAGCGTGGGGGACAGGGAGAAAGCGAACACCGGGGAGCTGTTTTTT. It yields the protein CSVGDREKANTGELFF.

The chain joins TRBV19 to TRBJ1-2; tentatively, D is TRBD1 (5 bases). V lost 0 bases and J 4 bases, leaving 9 bases between the germline ends. The germline gives CDR1 LNHDA, CDR2 SQIVND (reference sequence). The CDR3 runs 14 residues. CDR3 bases: TGTGCCAGTAGTATAGATCGGGGGACCTATGGCTACACCTTC. This encodes CASSIDRGTYGYTF.

This chain uses TRBV7-8 with TRBJ1-5; 7 nucleotides match TRBD1. Germline loops: CDR1 SGHVS, CDR2 FQNEAQ. V lost 5 bases and J lost 2; bases outside the gene matches: 6. This CDR3 comprises 15 residues. The CDR3: CASSPGQLGNQPQHF. For the CDR3, the DNA is TGTGCCAGCAGCCCGGGACAGCTCGGCAATCAGCCCCAGCATTTT.

This chain connects TRBV10-1 to TRBJ2-1; TRBD2 aligns across 15 bases. Germline CDR1 and CDR2: WNHNN and SYGVQD (reference sequence). This CDR3 comprises 16 residues. V lost 3 bases, J lost 8 bases, and 5 bases stayed unmatched. The CDR3 here is CASSDRGLAGGHEQFF. CDR3 nucleotide sequence: TGCGCCAGCAGTGACCGGGGACTAGCGGGAGGTCATGAGCAGTTCTTC.